The clone carrying this T cell receptor (beta chain) came up a few times. What it binds is not known. The entry originates in a study of CD8 T cells in ankylosing spondylitis. TCRdb re-called the 5' RACE reads through MiXCR, storing one row per CDR3 protein. The sample lists a few hundred thousand distinct CDR3 sequences, about 7% occurring once. Trimming cost V 0 bases and J 0 bases, with 21 bases left between them. This CDR3 is 20 amino acids long. From germline, CDR1 is LGHNA and CDR2 YSLEER. Study outcomes and limitations: For ankylosing spondylitis blood, a TCR beta motif of under ten highly homologous variants appeared characteristic.

The rearrangement uses TRBV4-3 and TRBJ2-1; the D is unclear. This clonotype was sampled from a male donor with ankylosing spondylitis. The specimen sequenced was blood, either unsorted or a sorted T cell fraction (not recorded which). The CDR3 region is CASSQDRRVGVLSSYNEQFF. The CDR3 nucleotides are TGCGCCAGCAGCCAAGATAGAAGGGTTGGTGTATTAAGCTCCTACAATGAGCAGTTCTTC.